This TCR beta chain was found in a study of TIL therapy for anti-PD-1-resistant metastatic lung cancer. V lost 4 bases, J lost 1 base, and 10 bases stayed unmatched. The CDR3 runs to 16 residues. Germline CDR1 and CDR2: LGHDT and YNNKEL (reference sequence). In the case of this clone: Antigen: not known.

Broader study findings: This highly selected cohort may not generalize to typical lung cancer patients.

Time point noted: pre-treatment sample, taken before nivolumab and TIL therapy. Most excised metastases sampled were pleural nodules or supraclavicular lymph nodes. Sequencing used immunoSEQ v3. Generated by immunoSEQ multiplex PCR, the TCRdb table keeps only in-frame clones and is missing some. The sample shows approximately 87,000 clones, roughly 65% of them seen only once. The V and J genes are TRBV3-1 (or the pseudogene TRBV3-2) and TRBJ2-7, with 7 bases lining up with TRBD2. This TCR was recovered from a person aged 25 to 85 with non-small cell lung cancer. The sequencing here drew on tumor tissue, taken at baseline. The CDR3 loop is CASSPTLSGVSYEQYF. The CDR3 region has the DNA TGTGCCAGCAGCCCCACACTGAGCGGGGTTTCCTACGAGCAGTACTTC.